This T cell receptor beta chain was retrieved from a study of vaccination effects on CD4 cells after COVID-19. Across the whole study: Antigen-specific CD4+ T cells were expanded (with viral peptide pools) by the ViraFEST assay ahead of sequencing. Subjects were given two BNT162b2 or mRNA-1273 vaccine doses.

Notes on this clone: The antigen is not known.

V dropped 10 bases and J dropped 2; count of bases not matched to a gene: 12. The CDR3 consists of 15 residues. CDR1 is SGHTA, CDR2 FQGNSA, per germline. Once cultured for nine to ten days, the cells underwent separation to obtain CD4+ T cells. According to the study, vaccine recipients showed no prior SARS-CoV-2 infection and negative nucleocapsid antibodies. TCRdb keeps only in-frame clones here, not all; method: immunoSEQ multiplex PCR. The sample yields 70,000 or so clones, approximately 71% seen once. This receptor was obtained from a human donor who received a COVID-19 vaccine. The J gene is TRBJ2-3, the V gene TRBV7-2, with TRBD2 identical over 7 bases. This material consisted of CD4+ T cells from PBMCs cultured without peptide, taken before COVID-19 vaccination. For the CDR3, the DNA is TGTGCCACCTCATTGGGGGGGGGTCTCACAGATACGCAGTATTTT. The encoded protein is CATSLGGGLTDTQYF.